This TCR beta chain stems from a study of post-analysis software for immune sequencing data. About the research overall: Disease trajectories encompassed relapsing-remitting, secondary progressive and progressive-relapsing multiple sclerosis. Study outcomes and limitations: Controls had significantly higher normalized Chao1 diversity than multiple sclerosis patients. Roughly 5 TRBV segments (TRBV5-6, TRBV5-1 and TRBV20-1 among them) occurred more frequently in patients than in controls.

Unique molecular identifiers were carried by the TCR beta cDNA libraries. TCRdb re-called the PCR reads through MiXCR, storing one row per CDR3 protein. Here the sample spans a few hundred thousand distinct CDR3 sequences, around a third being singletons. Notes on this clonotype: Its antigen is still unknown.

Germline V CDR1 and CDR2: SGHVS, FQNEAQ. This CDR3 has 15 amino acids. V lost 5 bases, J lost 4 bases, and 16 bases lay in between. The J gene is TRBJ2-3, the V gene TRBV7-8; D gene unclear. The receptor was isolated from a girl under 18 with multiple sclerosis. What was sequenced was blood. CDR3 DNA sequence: TGTGCCAGCAGCATTAGACTCGTTAGTCCAGATACGCAGTATTTT. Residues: CASSIRLVSPDTQYF.